This T cell receptor beta chain emerged from a study of blood T cell repertoires in COVID-19. Overall study: The samples span acute and convalescent COVID-19 from the United States, Italy and Spain.

Germline CDR1 KGHDR, CDR2 SFDVKD. Trimming cost V 3 bases and J 1 base, with 17 bases left between them. CDR3 length: 17 residues. In the authors' methods: Amplifying reference gene primers gave estimates of nucleated cell counts. TCRdb's table, derived via immunoSEQ multiplex PCR, lists solely in-frame clones and lacks some. The DNA was the basis for D and trimming; V, J and clone size are from that table. The repertoire holds some 200,000 clones, roughly 80% seen once, with approximately 5.1% in the top ten. The source material was peripheral blood. This chain joins TRBV24-1 and TRBJ2-5; possibly TRBD1 for D (5 bases). The receptor was derived from a woman aged 60-75 years who had recovered from COVID-19. The CDR3 region is CATSDVRDRRGQETQYF. The CDR3 coding sequence is TGTGCCACCAGTGATGTCCGCGACAGACGAGGCCAAGAGACCCAGTACTTC.